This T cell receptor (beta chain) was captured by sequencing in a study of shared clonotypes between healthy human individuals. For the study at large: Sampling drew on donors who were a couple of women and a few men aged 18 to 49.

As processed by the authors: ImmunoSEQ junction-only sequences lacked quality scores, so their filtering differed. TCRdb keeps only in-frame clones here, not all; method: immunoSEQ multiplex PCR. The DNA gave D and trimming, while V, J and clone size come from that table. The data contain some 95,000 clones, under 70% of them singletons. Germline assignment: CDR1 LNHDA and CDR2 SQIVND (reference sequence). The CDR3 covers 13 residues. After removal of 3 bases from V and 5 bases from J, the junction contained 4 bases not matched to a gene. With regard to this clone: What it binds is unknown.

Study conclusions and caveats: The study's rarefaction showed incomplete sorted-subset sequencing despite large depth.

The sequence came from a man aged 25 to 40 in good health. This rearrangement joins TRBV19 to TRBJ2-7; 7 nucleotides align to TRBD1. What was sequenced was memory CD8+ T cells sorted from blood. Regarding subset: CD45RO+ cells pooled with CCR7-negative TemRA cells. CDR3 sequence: CASSIWGQNEQYF. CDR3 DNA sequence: TGTGCCAGTAGTATTTGGGGACAGAACGAGCAGTACTTC.